This TCR beta chain was retrieved from a study of cytomegalovirus exposure and HLA in healthy donors. Overall study results and limits: In a later analysis, the majority of CMV-associated beta chains seemingly showed HLA restriction. Earlier analysis yielded a pattern in which most TCR beta V segments were productive about 90% or about 30% of the time.

Worth noting for this clone: Its antigen is still unknown.

The PCR employed 60 Vbeta primers together with 13 Jbeta primers. Sequencing was performed with immunoSEQ multiplex PCR; in TCRdb, only in-frame clones are kept and a portion is missing. This table holds 150,000 to 200,000 clones, roughly 80% found once. Germline loops: CDR1 SNHLY, CDR2 FYNNEI. V lost 5 bases to trimming and J lost 0 bases, with 11 bases between them. This CDR3 is 15 amino acids long. Sequencing used PBMCs. This TCR was recovered from a woman in her 50s in good health and CMV-seropositive. The chain links TRBV2 to TRBJ2-4; a weak D match, TRBD1 (6 bases). The CDR3 sequence is CASSLQGVAKNIQYF. The CDR3 bases are TGTGCCAGCAGTCTACAGGGAGTAGCCAAAAACATTCAGTACTTC. Supplemented by reference TRBV2 and TRBJ2-4, the full variable domain reads EPEVTQTPSHQVTQMGQEVILRCVPISNHLYFYWYRQILGQKVEFLVSFYNNEISEKSEIFDDQFSVERPDGSNFTLKIRSTKLEDSAMYFCASSLQGVAKNIQYFGAGTRLSVL.